This TCR beta chain is from a study of T cells in Graves' hyperthyroidism and ophthalmopathy. Study summary: Peripheral blood specimens were obtained at initial diagnosis, prior to any treatment. Study results and caveats: The model foresaw ophthalmopathy a median 6.5 months prior to onset.

TCR beta CDR3 regions were amplified from RNA transcripts. The HTBI primer set drove a first-round RT-PCR of the TCR CDR3. TCRdb reanalysed the multiplex PCR reads using MiXCR and keeps one entry per CDR3 protein. The sample yields some 350,000 distinct CDR3 sequences, around a quarter seen once. From germline, CDR1 is SGHTA and CDR2 FQGNSA. The length of the CDR3 is 12 residues. Trimming at V came to 5 bases and at J to 6 bases, leaving 4 bases not matched to a gene. This clonotype was counted many times. The antigen is not known. Orbital computed tomography, thyroid ultrasound, serum thyroxine and TRAb, and clinical symptoms together informed the diagnoses.

The sample comprised blood. The gene calls are TRBV7-2 and TRBJ2-7, with 7 bases lining up with TRBD2. This clonotype was obtained from a man aged 50 or older with Graves' hyperthyroidism. In nucleotides, the CDR3 is TGTGCCAGCAGCCATCGGGAGGCCGAGCAGTACTTC. Translating it yields CASSHREAEQYF.